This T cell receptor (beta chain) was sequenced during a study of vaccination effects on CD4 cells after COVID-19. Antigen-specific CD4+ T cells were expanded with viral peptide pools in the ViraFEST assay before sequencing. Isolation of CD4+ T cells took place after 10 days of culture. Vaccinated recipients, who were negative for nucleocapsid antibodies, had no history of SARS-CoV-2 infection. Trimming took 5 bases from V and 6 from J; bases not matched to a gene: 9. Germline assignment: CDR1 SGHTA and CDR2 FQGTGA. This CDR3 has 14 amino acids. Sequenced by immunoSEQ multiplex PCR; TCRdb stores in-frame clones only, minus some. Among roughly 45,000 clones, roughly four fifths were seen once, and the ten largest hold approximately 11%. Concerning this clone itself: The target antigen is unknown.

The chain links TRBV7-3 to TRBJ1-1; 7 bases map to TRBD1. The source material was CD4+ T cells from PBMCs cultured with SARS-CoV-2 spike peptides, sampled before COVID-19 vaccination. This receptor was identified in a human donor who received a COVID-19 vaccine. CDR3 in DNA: TGTGCCAGCAGCCCGGACAGGTTAGGGCCTGAAGCTTTCTTT. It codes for CASSPDRLGPEAFF.